The 6 T cell receptor beta chains listed next were all sequenced from one sample in a study of graft-versus-host responses after intestinal transplantation. Clones were sequenced by immunoSEQ multiplex PCR, and TCRdb holds only the in-frame ones, with some missing. The table shows about 11,000 clones, with approximately 31% occurring only once. This specimen was alloreactive CD4+ T cells from a mixed lymphocyte reaction culture, taken before transplantation. Described subset: CFSE-low proliferating T cells sorted from roughly 6-day pre-transplant mixed lymphocyte reaction (GvH or HvG direction). Receptors were obtained from a human patient who was an organ donor for intestinal transplantation.

V and J are TRBV27 and TRBJ1-2, with TRBD1 identical over 10 bases. This CDR3 contains 17 residues. CDR1 is MNHEY, CDR2 SMNVEV, per germline (reference sequence). Unmatched junction bases numbered 12, after V lost 4 bases and J lost 4 bases. CDR3 protein: CASSSLGQGTLSYGYTF. CDR3 nucleotides: TGTGCCAGCAGTTCCCTGGGACAGGGGACCCTTAGCTATGGCTACACCTTC.

Only a few counts were recorded for this clone. The chain carries TRBV6-6 and TRBJ2-1, with D perhaps matching TRBD1 (6 bases). V was clipped by 5 bases and J by 4 bases, with 9 bases between them. The CDR3 covers 13 residues. Looked up from germline, CDR1 is MNHNY and CDR2 is SVGAGI (reference sequence). The CDR3 coding sequence is TGTGCCAGCAGTCCTGGACAGTACAATGAGCAGTTCTTC. The encoded protein is CASSPGQYNEQFF.

The chain uses TRBV6-1 and TRBJ2-4; the D gene is possibly TRBD2 (5 bases). This CDR3 has 13 amino acids. Germline V gene data show CDR1 as MNHNS and CDR2 as SASEGT. The V and J ends lost 1 base and 7 bases respectively, with 8 bases between them. In DNA, the CDR3 is TGTGCCAGCAGTGAAGGTCGGACTAACATTCAGTACTTC. This sequence encodes CASSEGRTNIQYF.

This clone has just a few counts. The J gene is TRBJ2-2, the V gene TRBV7-5; the table's D gene call, TRBD2, was not cross checked with the DNA. TRBV7-5 is an annotated pseudogene. This CDR3 contains 18 residues. CDR3 protein: CARSPTSGGPHGTGELFF. The CDR3 DNA reads TGTGCCAGAAGCCCGACTAGCGGGGGGCCCCATGGGACCGGGGAGCTGTTTTTT.

The chain has TRBV27 and TRBJ2-6, with TRBD1 identical over 7 bases. V was pared by 3 bases and J by 1 base, with 0 bases of the junction left unmatched. The CDR3 runs 15 residues. Germline values: CDR1 MNHEY, CDR2 SMNVEV (reference sequence). The CDR3 is CASSFRGSGANVLTF. CDR3 nucleotides: TGTGCCAGCAGTTTCAGGGGGTCTGGGGCCAACGTCCTGACTTTC.

The chain is built from TRBV7-9 and TRBJ1-2; tentatively, D is TRBD1 (5 bases). This CDR3 is 15 amino acids long. Germline V gives CDR1 SEHNR, CDR2 FQNEAQ (reference sequence). V was cut by 8 bases and J by 4 bases, with 20 bases left in between. The CDR3 here is CASGANRLPLYGYTF. The CDR3, as DNA: TGTGCCAGCGGGGCTAACAGACTTCCCCTCTATGGCTACACCTTC.